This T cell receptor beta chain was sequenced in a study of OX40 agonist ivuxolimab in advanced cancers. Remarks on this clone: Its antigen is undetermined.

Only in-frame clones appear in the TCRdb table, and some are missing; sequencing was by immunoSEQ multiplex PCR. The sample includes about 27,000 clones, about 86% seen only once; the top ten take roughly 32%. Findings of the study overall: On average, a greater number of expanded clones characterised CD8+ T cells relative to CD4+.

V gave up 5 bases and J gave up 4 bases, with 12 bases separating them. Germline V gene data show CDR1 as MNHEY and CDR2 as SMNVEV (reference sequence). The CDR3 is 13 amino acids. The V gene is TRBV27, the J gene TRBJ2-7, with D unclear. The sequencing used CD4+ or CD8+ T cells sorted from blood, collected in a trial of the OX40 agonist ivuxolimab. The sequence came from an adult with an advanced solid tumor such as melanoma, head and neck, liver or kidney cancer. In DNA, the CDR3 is TGTGCCAGCAGTCCCCCCAATGGTTACGAGCAGTACTTC. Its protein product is CASSPPNGYEQYF.